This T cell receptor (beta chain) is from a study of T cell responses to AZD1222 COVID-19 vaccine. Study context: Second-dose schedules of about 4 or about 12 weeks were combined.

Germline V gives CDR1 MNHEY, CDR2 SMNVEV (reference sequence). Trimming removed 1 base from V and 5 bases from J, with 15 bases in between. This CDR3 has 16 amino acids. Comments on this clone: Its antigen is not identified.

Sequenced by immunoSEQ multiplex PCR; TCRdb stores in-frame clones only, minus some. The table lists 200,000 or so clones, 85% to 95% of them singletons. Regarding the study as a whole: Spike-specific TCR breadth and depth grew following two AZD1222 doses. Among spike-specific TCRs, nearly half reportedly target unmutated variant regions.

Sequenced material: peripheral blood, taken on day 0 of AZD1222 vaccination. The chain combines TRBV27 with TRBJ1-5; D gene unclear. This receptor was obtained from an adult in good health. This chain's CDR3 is CASSLYRTSEYQPQHF. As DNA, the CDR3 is TGTGCCAGCAGTTTATACCGCACCTCGGAATATCAGCCCCAGCATTTT.